These 31 T cell receptor beta chains came from one sample sequenced in a study of blood T cell repertoires in COVID-19. The repertoire was sequenced with immunoSEQ multiplex PCR; TCRdb's copy has only in-frame clones and lacks some. The sample has more than 250,000 clones, 86% seen once. Sequences were obtained from peripheral blood. Receptor source: a woman aged 50 to 60 with acute or convalescent COVID-19.

The chain has TRBV28 and TRBJ1-5, with 9 bases that match TRBD1. CDR3 size: 15 residues. V lost 2 bases, J lost 6 bases, and 5 bases stayed unmatched. Per germline, CDR1 MDHEN and CDR2 SYDVKM. This CDR3 reads CASSLPTGGSQPQHF. The CDR3 region has the DNA TGTGCCAGCAGTTTACCTACAGGGGGCTCTCAGCCCCAGCATTTT.

J is TRBJ2-3 and V is TRBV7-9; a possible D gene is TRBD1 (5 bases). V lost 5 bases, J lost 0 bases, and 9 bases lay in between. This CDR3 comprises 14 residues. The germline CDR1 and CDR2 sequences are SEHNR and FQNEAQ (reference sequence). CDR3 in DNA: TGTGCCAGCAGCGGGGCGGCGAGCACAGATACGCAGTATTTT. Translated, it gives CASSGAASTDTQYF.

This clone was recorded a few times. The chain joins TRBV15 to TRBJ2-6, with TRBD2 identical over 7 bases. CDR3 size: 17 residues. Germline trimming cut 0 bases from V and 0 bases from J; bases unmatched to any gene: 2. Germline V gives CDR1 LNHNV, CDR2 YYDKDF (reference sequence). DNA of the CDR3: TGTGCCACCAGCAGAGATATAGCGGGCTCTGGGGCCAACGTCCTGACTTTC. It yields the protein CATSRDIAGSGANVLTF. Full variable domain (remainder filled in from reference TRBV15 and TRBJ2-6): DAMVIQNPRYQVTQFGKPVTLSCSQTLNHNVMYWYQQKSSQAPKLLFHYYDKDFNNEADTPDNFQSRRPNTSFCFLDIRSPGLGDTAMYLCATSRDIAGSGANVLTFGAGSRLTVL.

This chain joins TRBV19 and TRBJ2-1; TRBD2 might be the D (6 bases). Germline V lookup: CDR1 LNHDA, CDR2 SQIVND (reference sequence). Trimming cost V 4 bases and J 4 bases, with 14 bases left between them. This CDR3 has 15 amino acids. The CDR3 DNA is TGTGCCAGTAGTAGCGGGACCGGATTGTACAATGAGCAGTTCTTC. This translates into CASSSGTGLYNEQFF.

The rearrangement joins TRBV6-5 to TRBJ2-7; TRBD1 agrees at 10 bases. V shed 6 bases, J shed 4 bases, and the junction held 9 bases outside the gene matches. From germline, CDR1 is MNHEY and CDR2 SVGAGI. The CDR3 totals 15 residues. DNA for the CDR3: TGTGCCAGCAGCCGAACCGGGACAGGGGATTACGAGCAGTACTTC. Amino acids: CASSRTGTGDYEQYF.

A few counts support this clone. The rearrangement links TRBV12-3 or TRBV12-4 to TRBJ2-5; D gene uncertain. This CDR3 spans 11 amino acids. The ends were cut back, 3 bases at V and 5 bases at J, with 4 bases in the middle. CDR3 bases: TGTGCCAGCAGTTTCTCGGAGACCCAGTACTTC. As protein: CASSFSETQYF.

The CDR3 reads CASSYPSDRVSYEQYF. The CDR3 DNA reads as TGTGCCAGCAGTTACCCTTCGGACAGGGTCTCCTACGAGCAGTACTTC. The chain has TRBV6-6 and TRBJ2-7, with TRBD1 matching 8 bases. In germline, CDR1 is MNHNY, CDR2 SVGAGI (reference sequence). V gave up 2 bases and J gave up 0 bases; unmatched junction bases: 6. The CDR3 loop spans 16 amino acids.

The chain joins TRBV7-2 to TRBJ2-7; 10 bases are shared with TRBD2. CDR1 SGHTA and CDR2 FQGNSA come from the germline V gene. V was clipped by 3 bases and J by 7 bases; unmatched bases: 6. The CDR3 extends over 14 amino acids. In DNA form, the CDR3 reads TGTGCCAGCAGCTTTTTACTAGCGGGAAGTGAGCAGTACTTC. Amino acids: CASSFLLAGSEQYF.

The chain has TRBV4-3 and TRBJ2-7; 10 bases are shared with TRBD1. The CDR3 runs 18 residues. Germline V lookup: CDR1 LGHNA, CDR2 YSLEER. V gave up 2 bases and J gave up 4 bases; unmatched junction bases: 14. CDR3 in amino acids: CASSQSRILGQGSYEQYF. The CDR3 coding sequence is TGCGCCAGCAGCCAAAGTCGCATTTTGGGACAGGGGTCTTACGAGCAGTACTTC.

The chain uses TRBV27 and TRBJ1-4; TRBD1 might be the D (6 bases). Germline-derived CDR1 and CDR2 are MNHEY and SMNVEV (reference sequence). CDR3 length: 14 amino acids. The ends were cut back, 4 bases at V and 5 bases at J, with 11 bases in the middle. The chain's CDR3 is CASSSQGSNEKLFF. CDR3 in DNA: TGTGCCAGCAGTTCACAGGGATCAAATGAAAAACTGTTTTTT.

V usage is TRBV19 and J usage is TRBJ1-2, with D possibly being TRBD1 (6 bases). The CDR3 extends over 14 amino acids. CDR1 LNHDA and CDR2 SQIVND come from the germline V gene (reference sequence). V was cut by 8 bases and J by 2 bases, with 15 bases left in between. The CDR3 is CASHPDRTNYGYTF. The CDR3 nucleotides read TGTGCCAGTCACCCGGACAGAACAAACTATGGCTACACCTTC.

V usage is TRBV5-6 and J usage is TRBJ2-3, with 7 bases matching TRBD2. This CDR3 has 17 amino acids. Germline CDR1 reads SGHDT; CDR2 reads YYEEEE. V shed 4 bases, J shed 0 bases, and the junction held 11 bases outside the gene matches. CDR3 sequence reads: CASSPLIAGTSTDTQYF. The CDR3 region has the DNA TGTGCCAGCAGCCCGCTGATAGCGGGTACTAGCACAGATACGCAGTATTTT.

The chain is built from TRBV18 and TRBJ2-7, with unresolved D. The CDR3 is 12 amino acids. V shed 3 bases and J shed 4 bases, with 7 bases lying between them. Germline lookup yields CDR1 KGHSH and CDR2 LQKENI. The CDR3 DNA follows: TGTGCCAGCTCACCTCAAATTTACGAGCAGTACTTC. It translates to CASSPQIYEQYF.

The chain uses TRBV30 and TRBJ1-1, with no clear D. This CDR3 contains 14 residues. Germline V gene lookup returns CDR1 GTSNPN and CDR2 SVGIG (reference sequence). The ends were cut back, 4 bases at V and 1 base at J, with 13 bases in the middle. For the CDR3, the DNA is TGTGCCTGGAATCCGGTGACACCGAACACTGAAGCTTTCTTT. It translates to CAWNPVTPNTEAFF.

Written as DNA, the CDR3 is TGTGCCAGCCGCGATAAGGGGTTCACTGAAGCTTTCTTT. Protein product: CASRDKGFTEAFF. This rearrangement joins TRBV27 to TRBJ1-1, with a possible D match to TRBD1 (5 bases). The CDR3 spans 13 residues. Between the trimmed V and J ends, which lost 8 bases and 4 bases, there was a span of 14 bases. Per germline, CDR1 MNHEY and CDR2 SMNVEV (reference sequence).

The chain joins TRBV7-2 to TRBJ2-7, with 9 bases aligning to TRBD2. With V trimmed by 5 bases and J by 3 bases, 8 bases remained unmatched. CDR3 size: 15 residues. The germline gives CDR1 SGHTA, CDR2 FQGNSA. For the CDR3, the DNA is TGTGCCAGCAGCCCTGAAGGACTAGCGAGCTACGAGCAGTACTTC. Its translation: CASSPEGLASYEQYF.

The sample holds a few counts of this clone. V gene TRBV11-3 combines with J gene TRBJ2-7; 9 bases align to TRBD2. This CDR3 region has 16 residues. The V and J ends lost 5 bases and 0 bases, in that order; junction bases with no gene match: 8. The germline gives CDR1 SGHNT, CDR2 YENEEA. In DNA form, the CDR3 reads TGTGCCAGCAGCCCAGGTCCTAGCGGGGCCTCCTACGAGCAGTACTTC. Protein product: CASSPGPSGASYEQYF.

This clone was detected only a few times. This sequence joins TRBV6-6 and TRBJ2-7, with 11 bases aligning to TRBD2. V lost 0 bases to trimming and J lost 1 base; unmatched junction nucleotides: 2. CDR1 is MNHNY, CDR2 SVGAGI, per germline (reference sequence). The CDR3 extends over 16 amino acids. The CDR3 loop is CASSYSGTSGSYEQYF. DNA for the CDR3: TGTGCCAGCAGTTACTCTGGGACTAGCGGATCCTACGAGCAGTACTTC.

The rearrangement joins TRBV5-1 to TRBJ2-1; 8 bases align to TRBD2. The CDR3 is 17 amino acids. Germline CDR1 is SGHRS and CDR2 is YFSETQ. V lost 0 bases to trimming and J lost 5 bases; unmatched junction nucleotides: 10. CDR3 protein: CASSLGYAGGSHNEQFF. CDR3 bases: TGCGCCAGCAGCTTGGGGTATGCGGGAGGTTCCCACAATGAGCAGTTCTTC.

The chain joins TRBV9 to TRBJ2-1, with 11 bases identical to TRBD2. J gave up 5 bases and V 4 bases, and 11 bases lay outside the gene matches. Germline CDR1 SGDLS, CDR2 YYNGEE. The CDR3 runs to 17 residues. As DNA, the CDR3 is TGTGCCAGCAGCTTAACCCCACTAGCGGGAGAGAACAATGAGCAGTTCTTC. Translation: CASSLTPLAGENNEQFF.

The chain has TRBV25-1 and TRBJ2-7, with 12 nucleotides matching TRBD1. J lost 4 bases, V lost 6 bases, and 1 base had no gene match. The CDR3 runs 13 residues. Germline V gene data show CDR1 as MGHDK and CDR2 as SYGVNS. CDR3 loop: CASRGQGAYEQYF. In nucleotides, the CDR3 is TGTGCCAGCAGGGGACAGGGGGCTTACGAGCAGTACTTC.

The V gene is TRBV6-2 or TRBV6-3, the J gene TRBJ2-7, with TRBD2 as a possible D gene (5 bases). Trimming removed 2 bases at V and 2 bases at J, with 10 bases between. The CDR3 consists of 14 residues. Germline loops: CDR1 MNHEY, CDR2 SVGEGT. The DNA for the CDR3 is TGTGCCAGCAGTTACGGGAGCGGAGCCTACGAGCAGTACTTC. Protein sequence: CASSYGSGAYEQYF.

The chain is built from TRBV6-5 and TRBJ2-7; 10 bases match TRBD2. The CDR3 covers 15 residues. V was clipped by 6 bases and J by 4 bases; unmatched bases: 9. Germline V gene sequence: CDR1 MNHEY, CDR2 SVGAGI. The CDR3 is CASRILPSGSYEQYF. Written as DNA, the CDR3 is TGTGCCAGCAGGATATTGCCTAGCGGGAGTTACGAGCAGTACTTC.

A note on this clone: In the same sample, other DNA sequences code for this CDR3. The rearrangement links TRBV5-5 to TRBJ1-1; D remains ambiguous. Trimming took off 1 base at V and 7 bases at J, with 5 bases between the two ends. This CDR3 region has 11 residues. The germline gives CDR1 SGHKS, CDR2 YYEKEE (reference sequence). The CDR3 protein is CASSLLREAFF. The DNA for the CDR3 is TGTGCCAGCAGCTTGCTACGTGAAGCTTTCTTT.

The rearrangement joins TRBV9 to TRBJ2-1, with 7 bases identical to TRBD1. CDR1 SGDLS and CDR2 YYNGEE come from the germline V gene. V was pared by 0 bases and J by 3 bases, with 6 bases of the junction left unmatched. The CDR3 totals 16 residues. The CDR3 loop reads CASSVDLWTGYNEQFF. DNA for the CDR3: TGTGCCAGCAGCGTAGATTTGTGGACAGGCTACAATGAGCAGTTCTTC.

The J gene is TRBJ1-2, the V gene TRBV7-2; D remains unclear. The CDR3 covers 12 residues. The ends were cut back, 5 bases at V and 8 bases at J, with 12 bases in the middle. Looked up from germline, CDR1 is SGHTA and CDR2 is FQGNSA. CDR3 amino acids: CASSPGVGGYTF. CDR3 DNA: TGTGCCAGCAGCCCGGGTGTTGGGGGCTACACCTTC.

The V and J genes are TRBV6-4 and TRBJ2-2; weak D call: TRBD2 (5 bases). This CDR3 is built from 14 residues. CDR1 is MRHNA, CDR2 SNTAGT, per germline. Trimming cost V 7 bases and J 4 bases, with 13 bases left between them. CDR3 nucleotide sequence: TGTGCCAGCAACGAGGGAGTAGGCACCGGGGAGCTGTTTTTT. Its translation is CASNEGVGTGELFF.

This chain links TRBV21-1 with TRBJ2-3; the table's D call TRBD2 went unverified against the DNA. TRBV21-1 is a recognized pseudogene. The CDR3 totals 13 residues. CDR3 amino acids: CASSQRSADTQYF. For the CDR3, the DNA is TGTGCCAGCAGTCAACGGAGCGCAGATACGCAGTATTTT.

The chain carries TRBV15 and TRBJ2-7, with TRBD2 identical over 8 bases. Germline V gene lookup returns CDR1 LNHNV and CDR2 YYDKDF (reference sequence). The J segment lost 3 bases and the V segment lost 0 bases, leaving 7 bases of the junction unmatched. The CDR3 spans 16 residues. CDR3 bases: TGTGCCACCAGCAGAGATACTAGCGGTCCTCTCTACGAGCAGTACTTC. This gives the protein CATSRDTSGPLYEQYF.

The V call is TRBV19, the J call TRBJ1-3, with D unclear. Looked up from germline, CDR1 is LNHDA and CDR2 is SQIVND (reference sequence). With 9 bases removed from V and 5 bases from J, the gap between germline ends came to 14 bases. This CDR3 has 13 residues. The CDR3 region is CASRQDGRNTIYF. CDR3 in DNA: TGTGCCAGCAGACAAGACGGCCGAAACACCATATATTTT.

The rearrangement links TRBV7-9 to TRBJ2-7; the match to TRBD1 covers 9 bases. The CDR3 covers 15 residues. The V gene's germline CDR1 is SEHNR and CDR2 FQNEAQ (reference sequence). With V trimmed by 1 base and J by 4 bases, 5 bases remained unmatched. The CDR3 coding sequence is TGTGCCAGCAGCTTAGACCGGGACAGGGTTTACGAGCAGTACTTC. This gives the protein CASSLDRDRVYEQYF.